This is a list of T cell receptor beta chains from one sample in a study of memory CD4+ T cells and cytomegalovirus serostatus. The data were produced by immunoSEQ multiplex PCR, yet TCRdb's version contains in-frame clones alone and is incomplete. Of 55,000 or so clones listed, approximately 82% are singletons. What was sequenced was memory CD4+ T cells from blood. The receptor set was obtained from an adult in good health and CMV-seropositive. Each CDR3 is given with its conserved first and last residue. For some rows the clone size is stated as once, few or many, or as a class when expanded; others skip it.

size	V	J	CDR3
NA	TRBV7-2	TRBJ1-1	CASSSGPTRPAFF
NA	TRBV25-1	TRBJ1-4	CASSDPGSSNEKLFF
NA	TRBV10-2	TRBJ2-7	CASAGTWEQYF
NA	TRBV6-1	TRBJ1-3	CASSEASARENTIYF
NA	TRBV6-1	TRBJ1-4	CASSRSGEKLFF
NA	TRBV5-4	TRBJ2-3	CASSSTSGNTDTQYF
NA	TRBV6-1	TRBJ1-4	CASSGILGTGATNEKLFF
NA	TRBV6-6	TRBJ2-1	CASSYSGGGAGNEQFF
NA	TRBV5-1	TRBJ2-4	CASSLVAGEGNIQYF
NA	TRBV5-4	TRBJ1-2	CASSLRQGAYGYTF
NA	TRBV28	TRBJ1-5	CASSLPGSSNQPQHF
NA	TRBV10-3	TRBJ2-3	CAISEAGGVVTDTQYF
once	TRBV29-1	TRBJ2-3	CTVRGPSTDTQYF
NA	TRBV5-6	TRBJ2-1	CASSMTQVNEQFF
NA	TRBV18	TRBJ2-1	CASSPGTSGSYNEQFF
NA	TRBV7-9	TRBJ2-6	CASSFPRGPALSGANVLTF
NA	TRBV19	TRBJ2-4	CASSLNRTPNIQYF
NA	TRBV2	TRBJ2-7	CASTHLSWSYEQYF
NA	TRBV28	TRBJ2-3	CASSPPRGTQYF
NA	TRBV5-3	TRBJ2-1	CARSLVIRDEQFF
NA	TRBV6-5	TRBJ1-1	CASRQGAGEAFF
once	TRBV7-3	TRBJ2-7	CASSLTREGSEQYF
NA	TRBV28	TRBJ2-1	CASSFRGRAYNEQFF
NA	TRBV10-3	TRBJ2-2	CAISNPNTGELFF
NA	TRBV9	TRBJ1-2	CASSSEGGKVYGYTF
NA	TRBV27	TRBJ2-5	CASSSNPPQRQGLVQTQYF
NA	TRBV7-9	TRBJ1-2	CASSLTGDQGGYTF
NA	TRBV7-9	TRBJ1-1	CASSLGARGNEANTEAFF
NA	TRBV10-3	TRBJ1-2	CAINGGNYGYTF
NA	TRBV7-2	TRBJ1-4	CASRATDGGIGLNEKLFF
NA	TRBV25-1	TRBJ1-4	CASSEPTGQRVKLFF
NA	TRBV7-2	TRBJ2-5	CASRKRGELETQYF
NA	TRBV5-4	TRBJ2-5	CASSLSPGGQQETQYF
NA	TRBV29-1	TRBJ2-3	CSVRTGGLVDTQYF
NA	TRBV5-4	TRBJ1-5	CASSADGNQPQHF
NA	TRBV2	TRBJ2-7	CARRTSGSHEQYF
NA	TRBV7-8	TRBJ2-2	CASSSQGTGELFF
NA	TRBV27	TRBJ2-7	CASSSRWGDYEQYF
once	TRBV10-2	TRBJ2-7	CASSESGGRAYEQYF
NA	TRBV18	TRBJ1-1	CASSQRQGDSMNTEAFF
few	TRBV10-3	TRBJ2-2	CATGGDGELFF
NA	TRBV7-2	TRBJ1-5	CASSLSGTGDNQPQHF
NA	TRBV14	TRBJ2-3	CASSQAFTGEVDF
once	TRBV5-8	TRBJ2-3	CASSWGANTQYF
NA	TRBV7-3	TRBJ1-2	CASSSGSGDRGYTF
NA	TRBV7-2	TRBJ2-3	CASSTYLGTDTQYF
once	TRBV19	TRBJ2-4	CASSGAAENIQYF
NA	TRBV2	TRBJ2-1	CASSGGDSYNEQFF
NA	TRBV7-6	TRBJ2-7	CASSVAGTSGAYEQYF
NA	TRBV7-9	TRBJ1-1	CASGTGVNTEAFF
few	TRBV29-1	TRBJ2-5	CSVGVSRVGETQYF
NA	TRBV2	TRBJ1-4	CASSVDRGSSEKLFF
NA	TRBV19	TRBJ2-2	CASSGGRVTGELFF
NA	TRBV9	TRBJ1-1	CASSVADRGVTEAFF
NA	TRBV2	TRBJ2-3	CASSRRTARTTDTQYF
NA	TRBV19	TRBJ1-3	CASSKTGSGNTIYF
NA	TRBV13	TRBJ2-2	CASSHPLDTGELFF
NA	TRBV28	TRBJ1-2	CASSLTRVGYGYTF
NA	TRBV19	TRBJ1-6	CASNDRGNSPLHF